Shown below are 3 T cell receptor beta chains from a single sample sequenced in a study of T cell responses to AZD1222 COVID-19 vaccine. Using immunoSEQ multiplex PCR, the repertoire was profiled, and TCRdb retains in-frame clones only, with some absent. The sample has more than 95,000 clones, 80% to 90% seen once. The material was peripheral blood, obtained on day 0 of AZD1222 vaccination. These receptors all come from an adult in good health.

The CDR3 DNA follows: TGTGCCAGCACCCTGGGCTATGGCTACACCTTC. It encodes CASTLGYGYTF. The rearrangement joins TRBV12-3 or TRBV12-4 to TRBJ1-2, with D unresolved. V shed 7 bases and J shed 4 bases, with 7 bases lying between them. CDR3 length equals 11 residues.

The chain carries TRBV5-4 and TRBJ2-2, with a tentative D call TRBD2 (6 bases). Trimming took off 0 bases at V and 6 bases at J, with 12 bases between the two ends. The CDR3 has 15 amino acids. Germline assignment: CDR1 SGHNT and CDR2 YYREEE (reference sequence). The CDR3 region has the DNA TGTGCCAGCAGCTTGGGGGGGGTCGCAGCCGGGGAGCTGTTTTTT. Translation gives CASSLGGVAAGELFF. The entire variable domain, with the rest obtained from reference TRBV5-4 and TRBJ2-2, is as follows: ETGVTQSPTHLIKTRGQQVTLRCSSQSGHNTVSWYQQALGQGPQFIFQYYREEENGRGNFPPRFSGLQFPNYSSELNVNALELDDSALYLCASSLGGVAAGELFFGEGSRLTVL.

CDR3 bases: TGTGCCAGCAGCCAAGCAGGGTTTAACACTGAAGCTTTCTTT. Translated: CASSQAGFNTEAFF. The chain employs TRBV3-1 (or the pseudogene TRBV3-2) and TRBJ1-1; D is possibly TRBD1 (5 bases). The germline gives CDR1 LGHDT, CDR2 YNNKEL (reference sequence). The CDR3 contains 14 residues. Trimming took off 1 base at V and 2 bases at J, with 8 bases between the two ends.